A selection of T cell receptor beta chains follows, all from one sample in a study of T cell repertoires in cytomegalovirus infection. From the reads, TCRdb called clonotypes with MiXCR, one entry per CDR3 protein. Of approximately 1,000,000 distinct CDR3 sequences listed, about 33% were seen once; the top ten hold around an eighth. The antigens of these receptors remain unknown. Source: cultured CD8+ T cells from PBMCs, taken from culture after CMV antigen stimulation. The receptors originated from a human donor in good health (CMV status not recorded). Some clones in this sample may be carry-over from other donors' samples. Each CDR3 is given with its conserved first and last residue.

v_call,j_call,cdr3_aa
TRBV19,TRBJ2-7,CASSIDAGGSYEQYF
TRBV19,TRBJ2-1,CASTLDVSSYNEQFF
TRBV18,TRBJ1-2,CASSPEVGRLNYGYTF
TRBV27,TRBJ1-2,CASGGEYGYTF
TRBV6-1,TRBJ1-1,CASSPRAENTEAFF
TRBV20-1,TRBJ2-3,CSARFGQTSVADTQYF
TRBV7-9,TRBJ2-1,CASSLSQGLRNEQFF
TRBV7-2,TRBJ2-1,CASSLGLAGSNNEQFF
TRBV5-6,TRBJ1-5,CASSWGDEGSQPQHF
TRBV7-2,TRBJ2-5,CASSLDPGALVQETQYF
TRBV7-6,TRBJ1-3,CALGENSGNTIYF
TRBV6-5,TRBJ1-2,CASSYSGQGLGYTF
TRBV19,TRBJ1-1,CASMGDRGWDTEAFF
TRBV6-2/TRBV6-3,TRBJ2-1,CASSSRTSGGPQGSYNEQFF
TRBV10-3,TRBJ2-5,CAIKTTGYQETQYF
TRBV12-3/TRBV12-4,TRBJ2-1,CASKRDRGPDEQFF
TRBV6-6,TRBJ2-5,CATLAGAETQYF
TRBV4-1,TRBJ2-2,CASSQDRSGGATGELFF
TRBV5-1,TRBJ1-1,CASSLGPARQLGRGMNTEAFF
TRBV3-1,TRBJ2-1,CATDAPGVDNEQFF
TRBV5-8,TRBJ1-1,CASSLTLDSGTFF
TRBV27,TRBJ1-2,CASSPFTTNYGYTF
TRBV5-6,TRBJ1-1,CASSLRWTGYTEAFF
TRBV7-6,TRBJ1-1,CASSLETVYMNTEAFF
TRBV9,TRBJ2-6,CASSVPQGTGANVLTF
TRBV5-1,TRBJ2-3,CASSLLKIFTDTQYF
TRBV11-2,TRBJ2-1,CASSLYLREQFF
TRBV7-9,TRBJ1-5,CVSSIDKAFPQHF
TRBV5-1,TRBJ1-1,CASRSYRGKDTEAFF
TRBV19,TRBJ1-5,CASSPMSYDRGAYGSQPQHF
TRBV20-1,TRBJ1-1,CSARRGEAFF
TRBV7-9,TRBJ2-1,CVSSGTSGAYEQFF
TRBV4-3,TRBJ2-1,CASSQTSGVYNEQFF
TRBV7-6,TRBJ1-1,CASSPGTGYLSAEAFF
TRBV4-2,TRBJ1-4,CASSQLVEGEKLFF
TRBV7-8,TRBJ2-5,CASSSGGILMQTQYF